Given below is one TCR beta chain in context. Its antigen remains unidentified. One tube held mixed TRB-A and TRB-B primer pools for touch-down PCR. From its re-call of the multiplex PCR reads, TCRdb lists each CDR3 protein once, without DNA. Found here are 6,000 to 8,000 distinct CDR3 sequences; the top ten clones hold approximately 60%. Each sample's input was around 250 ng genomic DNA, 35,000 to 40,000 genome equivalents. The record originates from a study of T cell clusters in autoimmune cytopenias. Overall study results and limits: A dominant lymphoma-associated repertoire apparently masked the cluster-lack signature in secondary cytopenia versus chronic lymphocytic leukemia. No experiment has yet validated the function of the T cell clusters defined in silico.

The sample was also reused in another study, on T cell repertoires in aging, cancer and after chemotherapy.

The sample comprised peripheral blood. This clonotype was obtained from a human donor in good health.

The CDR3 spells CASSPSTGANEQYF. J is TRBJ2-7 and V is TRBV18; TCRdb lists TRBD1, though no DNA is available to test this call. The length of the CDR3 is 14 residues. CDR1 and CDR2 (germline): KGHSH, LQKENI.